This T cell receptor (beta chain) is from a study of blood T cell repertoires in COVID-19 (dated by TCRdb to about 2020). General notes on the study: Samples covering the acute and convalescent phases of COVID-19 were provided by collaborators in the United States, Italy and Spain. The sample metadata nearly always contained a de-identified subject ID, COVID-19 status, age in years and sex. Subjects who had been exposed to COVID-19, were actively infected with it, or had recovered from it provided the deeply sampled blood TCRbeta repertoires that made up the dataset. The repertoires were made available in a free public database intended to serve as a resource for research on the immune response to SARS-CoV-2. The prospective study material was composed of cDNA or gDNA derived from T cells, B-cell-depleted T cells, or PBMCs. Where available, HLA class I and class II types were taken from metadata supplied by the sample provider and were not determined by assay-based typing. Samples were obtained from the ongoing ImmuneRACE study (first 160 participants) and from some 1,300 subjects provided by 6 global collaborators.

Based on the germline V gene, the CDR1 and CDR2 sequences are MDHEN and SYDVKM. The CDR3 contains 12 residues, cysteine and phenylalanine counted. Only the CDR3 portion is preserved as DNA: 36 bases, with reading frame beginning at the first base. V sheds 4 bases and J sheds 8 bases, leaving 11 bases between their ends. Overall results and qualifications from the work: How much clinical and demographic metadata was included differed by source and by participant, and the metadata was provided uncurated.

Turning to this clone: Its antigen has not been determined. No much larger clonotype is one base removed from it; base qualities were not supplied.

In Seattle, one collaborating source enrolled patients while the infection was active and tracked those patients longitudinally over the course of disease. Collaborating institutions collected whole blood in K2EDTA tubes following their own protocols. For TCRbeta analysis, collaborator samples were shipped as frozen whole blood, as isolated PBMCs, or as DNA extracted from either sample type. TCRbeta CDR3 regions were amplified from genomic DNA by means of the immunoSEQ Assay, a bias-controlled multiplex PCR. On the authors' methods: Within the assay, amplification of reference gene primers was used to estimate how many nucleated cells each sample contained. To quantify the absolute abundance of each unique TCRbeta CDR3 rearrangement, sequence reads were collapsed and filtered. For each sample, productive Simpson clonality was calculated as the square root of Simpson's diversity index across productive rearrangements. What TCRdb holds here is the immuneACCESS table cut down to in-frame rearrangements. Part of the clones is not present; checked against another copy, under half of the missing clones reflect an unresolved V gene, and the others are unexplained. V and J calls and clone size are given by that table; D and trimming were obtained from the DNA. Within this sample are some 350,000 clones, with roughly 90% of them counted one time only. The top ten constitute about 7% of the sample.

The sequencing sample was made of peripheral blood. This chain joins TRBV28 to TRBJ1-1; D gene: possibly TRBD1, on 6 matching bases. The sequence came from a woman aged 70-85 years with COVID-19, enrolled during active disease. The nucleotides read TGTGCCAGCAGTTCTACACAGGGCGAAGCTTTCTTT. The resulting protein is CASSSTQGEAFF.